This TCR beta chain was profiled in a study of graft-versus-host responses after intestinal transplantation. Broader study findings: Clonal ratios of graft-versus-host to host-versus-graft in allografts were high for patients exhibiting graft-donor T cell macrochimerism. Ileal or blood samples showed some GvH clones first, and such clones were also found in recipient marrow.

Measured with immunoSEQ multiplex PCR; TCRdb has only the in-frame clones, and not every one. The sample lists roughly 7,700 clones, over 85% seen once, with 2.1% in the top ten. Worth noting for this clone: What it binds is unknown.

Germline CDR1 MGHRA, CDR2 YSYEKL. The ends were cut back, 0 bases at V and 2 bases at J, with 13 bases in the middle. The CDR3 is made up of 16 amino acids. The V call is TRBV4-1, the J call TRBJ2-5; weak D call: TRBD1 (6 bases). Sequenced material: PBMCs, taken 11 days after intestinal transplantation. The TCR sequence derives from a human patient who received an intestinal transplant, so some T cells may come from the graft donor. CDR3 sequence (DNA): TGCGCCAGCAGCCAAGAGGGGGCGAGCGGTCAAGAGACCCAGTACTTC. Residues: CASSQEGASGQETQYF.